This T cell receptor beta chain comes out of a study of blood T cell repertoires in COVID-19. Study as a whole: The cDNA or gDNA used as material had been derived from T cells, B-cell-depleted T cells, or PBMCs.

Original handling: Amplification of reference gene primers was used by the study to estimate nucleated cell counts. Only in-frame clones appear in the TCRdb table, and some are missing; sequencing was by immunoSEQ multiplex PCR. That table gives V, J and clone size, and the DNA gave D and trimming. The sample holds 190,000 or so clones, about 83% seen once. The CDR3 sequence is 12 residues long. V was pared by 0 bases and J by 15 bases, with 11 bases between. Looked up from germline, CDR1 is SGHAT and CDR2 is FQNNGV. The material sequenced was peripheral blood. This sequence was found in a woman aged 18-29 years who had recovered from COVID-19. This chain uses TRBV11-2 with TRBJ1-4; D not resolved. The CDR3 reads CASSLERTKVFF. CDR3 in DNA: TGTGCCAGCAGCTTAGAAAGGACTAAGGTGTTTTTT.